This TCR beta chain was recovered during a study of T cells in Graves' hyperthyroidism and ophthalmopathy. Overall study: Peripheral blood was secured at the point of initial diagnosis, before any treatment.

This clonotype has more than one count but fewer than ten. The antigen is unknown. Findings and caveats of the study: In the blood, most expanded thyroid clonotypes above 0.001 appeared as well. A 13 V-J signature model discriminated ophthalmopathy versus stable hyperthyroidism.

V was pared by 4 bases and J by 1 base, with 18 bases between. CDR1 and CDR2 (germline): SGHRS, YFSETQ. This CDR3 is 16 amino acids long. The investigators amplified TCR beta CDR3 regions from RNA transcripts. HTBI primers were employed in a first-round RT-PCR of the TCR CDR3. TCRdb re-analysed the multiplex PCR reads in MiXCR, keeping a single row per CDR3 protein. In the table there are about 350,000 distinct CDR3 sequences, approximately 19% of which are singletons. The receptor comes from a woman aged 18-29 years with Graves' hyperthyroidism. The chain carries TRBV5-1 and TRBJ2-7; D possibly corresponds to TRBD2 (5 bases). Sequenced material: blood. The CDR3 sequence is CASSERSIMGSYEQYF. CDR3 sequence (DNA): TGCGCCAGCAGCGAGCGGTCGATAATGGGTTCCTACGAGCAGTACTTC.